The 7 T cell receptor beta chains below were found in one sample sequenced in a study of beta chain features in type 1 diabetes. As every portion of the isolated RNA was reverse transcribed, the sequencing read expressed TCRB transcripts. Profiled with immunoSEQ multiplex PCR; TCRdb holds only in-frame clones, not every one. The sample records approximately 330,000 clones, more than 9.5% being singletons. The sequenced material came from naive CD4+ T cells from blood. All receptors derive from a woman aged 25 to 39 in good health.

This clone occurred a few times. This chain connects TRBV7-2 to TRBJ2-1; 10 bases line up with TRBD2. CDR1 and CDR2 from the germline V gene are SGHTA and FQGNSA. V lost 4 bases to trimming and J lost 9 bases; unmatched junction nucleotides: 9. CDR3 size: 15 residues. CDR3 region: CASSSTGTSDGEQFF. CDR3 bases: TGTGCCAGCAGCTCGACCGGGACTAGCGATGGTGAGCAGTTCTTC.

This clone has more than one count but fewer than ten. The same CDR3 arises from other DNA sequences in this sample as well. CDR3 in DNA: TGCGCCAGCAGCCTATCGGGGGGGAACACCGGGGAGCTGTTTTTT. Its protein product is CASSLSGGNTGELFF. V usage is TRBV4-3 and J usage is TRBJ2-2, with 7 bases lining up with TRBD2. This CDR3 contains 15 residues. V was pared by 4 bases and J by 1 base, with 3 bases of the junction left unmatched. Germline-derived CDR1 and CDR2 are LGHNA and YSLEER.

This clone came up a few times. The J gene is TRBJ2-3, the V gene TRBV6-5; TRBD1 matches at 7 bases. Looked up from germline, CDR1 is MNHEY and CDR2 is SVGAGI. With V trimmed by 6 bases and J by 6 bases, 6 bases remained unmatched. The CDR3 loop spans 13 amino acids. As DNA, the CDR3 is TGTGCCAGCAGACAGACAGGGTTCGATACGCAGTATTTT. Translation: CASRQTGFDTQYF.

This rearrangement joins TRBV30 to TRBJ2-1, with 16 bases identical to TRBD2. Germline trimming cut 3 bases from V and 6 bases from J; bases unmatched to any gene: 8. From germline, CDR1 is GTSNPN and CDR2 SVGIG (reference sequence). The CDR3 spans 17 residues. CDR3 in amino acids: CAWRGTSGRAGPNEQFF. In nucleotides, the CDR3 is TGTGCCTGGAGGGGGACTAGCGGGAGGGCCGGTCCCAATGAGCAGTTCTTC.

J is TRBJ2-5 and V is TRBV28; 9 nucleotides align to TRBD2. This CDR3 spans 15 amino acids. The V gene's germline CDR1 is MDHEN and CDR2 SYDVKM. With 6 bases clipped from V and 3 bases from J, the junction kept 8 bases outside the gene matches. As DNA, the CDR3 is TGTGCCAGCAGCTCCCCCCTAGCGGGAAAAGAGACCCAGTACTTC. It codes for CASSSPLAGKETQYF.

This clone was observed a few times. The junction shows a germline mismatch at one end, possibly a read error. V and J are TRBV5-1 and TRBJ2-5; 9 bases agree with TRBD1. Germline V CDR1 and CDR2: SGHRS, YFSETQ. The CDR3 extends over 15 amino acids. The CDR3 DNA reads TGCGCCAGCAGCCGCCGGGACAGGGAAGGAGAGGCCCAGTACTTC. Its protein product is CASSRRDREGEAQYF.

The rearrangement uses TRBV14 and TRBJ1-5; D gene ambiguous. Trimming left V 1 base short and J 5 bases short, with 6 bases between. This CDR3 is built from 13 residues. Germline V gives CDR1 SGHDN, CDR2 FVKESK. CDR3 DNA sequence: TGTGCCAGCAGCCAAGGATTAGATCAGCCCCAGCATTTT. As protein: CASSQGLDQPQHF.